This T cell receptor (beta chain) derives from a study of blood T cell repertoires in COVID-19. At the level of the study: Specimens from acute and convalescent COVID-19 originated in the United States, Italy and Spain. Nucleic acid was either cDNA or gDNA, and it came from T cells, B-cell-depleted T cells, or PBMCs.

The CDR3 sequence is 15 residues long. Sequencing was performed with immunoSEQ multiplex PCR; in TCRdb, only in-frame clones are kept and a portion is missing. The sample holds roughly 74,000 clones, roughly 88% seen once. The TCR sequence derives from a man between 65 and 79 years old with active or convalescent COVID-19. Sequencing was done on a sample of peripheral blood. The rearrangement joins TRBV21-1 to TRBJ2-7; the table's D call, TRBD2, has no DNA check behind it. TRBV21-1 is listed as a pseudogene. CDR3 nucleotide sequence: TGTGCCAGCGTTACCTCAACGGGGGGGATGAGTGAGCAGTACTTC. It is translated as CASVTSTGGMSEQYF.